This T cell receptor beta chain was retrieved from a study of CD8+ T cells in alopecia areata. Study-wide context: Patients in the treated group were given tofacitinib by mouth, 5 to 10 mg twice a day.

Specimens obtained from alopecia areata patients comprised lesional scalp punch biopsies and peripheral blood. The germline V gene encodes CDR1 SSHAT and CDR2 FNYEAQ (reference sequence). The CDR3 runs to 18 residues. Extracted from the samples, RNA was reverse transcribed into cDNA to serve as the sequencing template. Clones were read by immunoSEQ multiplex PCR, and TCRdb kept only the in-frame ones, dropping some. The sample yields roughly 140,000 clones, 40% to 55% seen once. A note on this clone: Its antigen is unknown. A junction end diverges from the germline sequence, so it may reflect a read error.

Study conclusions and caveats: Relative to normal scalp, lesional scalp, especially alopecia totalis/universalis, showed higher clonality.

The chain has TRBV7-7 and TRBJ1-4; D remains ambiguous. The sequencing here drew on CD4+ T cells sorted from blood, taken at week 0. This sequence was found in a human donor with alopecia areata. CDR3 region: CASSLQTEGMETNEKLFF. CDR3 nucleotides: TGTGCTAGCAGCTTACAGACGGAGGGAATGGAAACTAATGAAAAACTGTTTTTT.